The entry below describes one T cell receptor (beta chain). The immunoSEQ assay was v3.0, run at survey level. Here immunoSEQ multiplex PCR was the method, and the copy in TCRdb shows in-frame clones only, minus some. The sample shows 20,000 to 25,000 clones, 82% of them seen only once. The data derive from a study of long-term antiretroviral therapy in people with HIV. The sequence came from a man between 35 and 55 years old with HIV. Sequencing used unsorted PBMCs, obtained approximately 2.5 years after starting antiretroviral therapy.

As DNA, the CDR3 is TGTGCCATCAGTGAGACGACAGGGAACACTGAAGCTTTCTTT. Translating gives CAISETTGNTEAFF. The chain couples TRBV10-3 to TRBJ1-1; a weak D match, TRBD1 (6 bases). V was cut by 2 bases and J by 1 base, with 8 bases left in between. CDR3 length equals 14 residues. From germline, CDR1 is ENHRY and CDR2 SYGVKD.